This T cell receptor (beta chain) appears in the sequencing data of a study of CD8 T cells in Susac syndrome. CD8+ and CD4+ T cells from blood underwent TCR beta sequencing. Controls were age- and sex-matched healthy donors. The ends were cut back, 3 bases at V and 3 bases at J, with 11 bases in the middle. This CDR3 region has 15 residues. Per germline, CDR1 MGHDK and CDR2 SYGVNS. Reverse transcription used about 0.5 to 1 ug RNA and random hexamers. Multiplex immunoSEQ PCR targeted 54 Vbeta and 13 Jbeta TCR beta segments. In TCRdb, the immunoSEQ multiplex PCR reads were re-called with MiXCR into one record per CDR3 protein. Of 180,000 or so distinct CDR3 sequences listed, around 94% are singletons.

The chain joins TRBV25-1 to TRBJ1-4, with D possibly TRBD1 on 5 matching bases. This TCR was recovered from a human donor in good health. Material for sequencing was CD4+ T cells from PBMCs. This CDR3 is CASSDMRGANEKLFF. The CDR3 bases are TGTGCCAGCAGTGACATGAGGGGAGCTAATGAAAAACTGTTTTTT.